This TCR beta chain was recorded in a study of PD-1 blockade in classical Hodgkin lymphoma. Time point noted: newly diagnosed, previously untreated cHL patient sample. The germline V gene has CDR1 LNHNV and CDR2 YYDKDF (reference sequence). V was pared by 1 base and J by 0 bases, with 13 bases between. The length of the CDR3 is 16 residues. With respect to this clone: Its antigen is not identified.

Study results and caveats: Repertoire differences have undefined causes, possibly disease activity or prior therapy. A reduction in baseline TCR diversity was reportedly seen in newly diagnosed patients relative to healthy donors.

Profiling relied on immunoSEQ multiplex PCR, and the TCRdb table lists in-frame clones only, not all of them. The table shows about 16,000 clones, with roughly 81% occurring only once. The sequence was collected from a human donor with classical Hodgkin lymphoma. The specimen was peripheral blood mononuclear cells (PBMCs). The chain has TRBV15 and TRBJ2-7; no definite D call. For the CDR3, the DNA is TGTGCCACCAGCAGAGGCGGTGGCAGGAGCTCCTACGAGCAGTACTTC. Protein sequence: CATSRGGGRSSYEQYF.